Below are 13 T cell receptor beta chains sequenced from a single sample in a study of blood T cells in healthy people across ages. Alongside a J-beta primer mix, a sample-barcoded 5' primer served in a second PCR lasting about 7 to 11 cycles. TCRdb redid the calling of the 5' RACE reads with MiXCR, one entry per CDR3 protein. The table lists roughly 680,000 distinct CDR3 sequences, roughly 49% of them singletons. The specimen sequenced was blood. These receptors were obtained from a woman aged 55-69 years in good health.

The chain recombines TRBV10-3 with TRBJ2-7, with D tentatively TRBD2 (6 bases). The CDR3 has 15 residues. With 10 bases removed from V and 2 bases from J, the gap between germline ends came to 21 bases. Germline V gene lookup returns CDR1 ENHRY and CDR2 SYGVKD. CDR3 nucleotide sequence: TGTGCCACCGGGGCCGGGGAGGTTAAGGCCTACGAGCAGTACTTC. Its translation is CATGAGEVKAYEQYF.

This clonotype has just a few counts. The chain employs TRBV13 and TRBJ2-1; 11 bases are a match to TRBD2. V was clipped by 5 bases and J by 2 bases; unmatched bases: 5. The CDR3 has 16 residues. Germline assignment: CDR1 PRHDT and CDR2 FYEKMQ (reference sequence). In nucleotides, the CDR3 is TGTGCCAGCAGCGCCCTTAGCGGGAGGGCCTACAATGAGCAGTTCTTC. Translated, it gives CASSALSGRAYNEQFF.

The rearrangement uses TRBV2 and TRBJ2-6; D remains ambiguous. Trimming pared 7 bases from V and 1 base from J, leaving 8 bases between. CDR3 size: 14 residues. Germline V gene sequence: CDR1 SNHLY, CDR2 FYNNEI. The CDR3 sequence: CASTVESGANVLTF. CDR3 bases: TGTGCCAGCACCGTGGAATCTGGGGCCAACGTCCTGACTTTC. The full variable domain, its missing parts supplied by reference TRBV2 and TRBJ2-6, is EPEVTQTPSHQVTQMGQEVILRCVPISNHLYFYWYRQILGQKVEFLVSFYNNEISEKSEIFDDQFSVERPDGSNFTLKIRSTKLEDSAMYFCASTVESGANVLTFGAGSRLTVL.

The chain combines TRBV6-2 or TRBV6-3 with TRBJ2-2; the match to TRBD2 covers 10 bases. Germline loops: CDR1 MNHEY, CDR2 SVGEGT. V lost 0 bases to trimming and J lost 11 bases; unmatched junction nucleotides: 12. The CDR3 contains 17 residues. In DNA form, the CDR3 reads TGTGCCAGCAGTTACTCCGGACTAGCGGCTCGAACGGGAGAGCTGTTTTTT. It is translated as CASSYSGLAARTGELFF.

This clonotype has just a few counts. The V call is TRBV2, the J call TRBJ2-7, with D perhaps TRBD2 (5 bases). V was cut by 5 bases and J by 0 bases, with 17 bases left in between. The CDR3 runs to 16 residues. Germline CDR1 SNHLY, CDR2 FYNNEI. The CDR3 loop reads CASSILNSAISYEQYF. For the CDR3, the DNA is TGTGCCAGCAGTATTCTTAATAGCGCGATCTCCTACGAGCAGTACTTC. Supplemented by reference TRBV2 and TRBJ2-7, the full variable domain reads EPEVTQTPSHQVTQMGQEVILRCVPISNHLYFYWYRQILGQKVEFLVSFYNNEISEKSEIFDDQFSVERPDGSNFTLKIRSTKLEDSAMYFCASSILNSAISYEQYFGPGTRLTVT.

The chain uses TRBV9 and TRBJ2-7; 15 nucleotides align to TRBD2. The V segment lost 2 bases and the J segment 5 bases; nucleotides outside the gene matches: 17. The germline V gene encodes CDR1 SGDLS and CDR2 YYNGEE. The CDR3 covers 20 residues. Here the CDR3 reads CASSVDPLGTSGRSSNEQYF. The CDR3 DNA follows: TGTGCCAGCAGCGTGGATCCCCTAGGGACTAGCGGGAGGAGCAGCAACGAGCAGTACTTC.

The chain employs TRBV7-9 and TRBJ2-1, with 8 nucleotides matching TRBD1. Trimming took 1 base from V and 9 from J; bases not matched to a gene: 5. The CDR3 is 14 amino acids. The germline V gene encodes CDR1 SEHNR and CDR2 FQNEAQ (reference sequence). The chain's CDR3 is CASSLVGTGGEQFF. The DNA for the CDR3 is TGTGCCAGCAGCTTAGTTGGGACAGGCGGTGAGCAGTTCTTC. Full variable domain (missing parts from reference TRBV7-9 and TRBJ2-1): DTGVSQNPRHKITKRGQNVTFRCDPISEHNRLYWYRQTLGQGPEFLTYFQNEAQLEKSRLLSDRFSAERPKGSFSTLEIQRTEQGDSAMYLCASSLVGTGGEQFFGPGTRLTVL.

This clonotype occurred a few times. The chain carries TRBV7-9 and TRBJ2-3; D might be TRBD1 (5 bases). There are 14 residues in the CDR3. V lost 6 bases and J lost 3, with 13 bases in between. CDR1 and CDR2 from the germline V gene are SEHNR and FQNEAQ (reference sequence). CDR3 residues: CASSLVAGTDTQYF. In nucleotides, the CDR3 is TGTGCCAGCAGTTTGGTGGCAGGGACAGATACGCAGTATTTT. Based on the CDR3 plus reference TRBV7-9 and TRBJ2-3, the full variable domain is DTGVSQNPRHKITKRGQNVTFRCDPISEHNRLYWYRQTLGQGPEFLTYFQNEAQLEKSRLLSDRFSAERPKGSFSTLEIQRTEQGDSAMYLCASSLVAGTDTQYFGPGTRLTVL.

There are a few counts of this clonotype. V usage is TRBV2 and J usage is TRBJ2-5, with a weak D call TRBD2 (6 bases). The V gene's germline CDR1 is SNHLY and CDR2 FYNNEI. This CDR3 comprises 12 residues. V was clipped by 6 bases and J by 4 bases, with 9 bases between them. Here the CDR3 reads CASREGGETQYF. The CDR3 nucleotides read TGTGCCAGCAGGGAGGGTGGAGAGACCCAGTACTTC.

This clonotype was seen only a few times. This chain links TRBV9 with TRBJ1-4; 10 bases align to TRBD1. Germline V lookup: CDR1 SGDLS, CDR2 YYNGEE. After removal of 4 bases from V and 1 base from J, the junction contained 10 bases not matched to a gene. CDR3 length equals 18 residues. The CDR3 spells CASSKTGGDVVTNEKLFF. The CDR3 DNA follows: TGTGCCAGCAGCAAGACAGGGGGCGATGTGGTAACTAATGAAAAACTGTTTTTT.

This sequence joins TRBV27 and TRBJ1-2, with D possibly being TRBD1 (5 bases). CDR1 and CDR2 (germline): MNHEY, SMNVEV (reference sequence). This CDR3 is built from 13 residues. V gave up 8 bases and J gave up 7 bases, with 17 bases separating them. CDR3 residues: CASSMGGGSGYTF. Here the CDR3 DNA reads TGTGCCAGCTCCATGGGCGGGGGGTCTGGCTACACCTTC.

This sequence joins TRBV29-1 and TRBJ1-2; tentative D call: TRBD1 (6 bases). The CDR3 is 14 residues long. Germline CDR1 and CDR2: SQVTM and ANQGSEA. V dropped 1 base and J dropped 5 bases, with 14 bases sitting between them. CDR3 amino acids: CSVEGGGDRYGYTF. CDR3 in DNA: TGCAGCGTTGAAGGCGGGGGCGATCGGTATGGCTACACCTTC. Full variable domain (remainder filled in from reference TRBV29-1 and TRBJ1-2): SAVISQKPSRDICQRGTSLTIQCQVDSQVTMMFWYRQQPGQSLTLIATANQGSEATYESGFVIDKFPISRPNLTFSTLTVSNMSPEDSSIYLCSVEGGGDRYGYTFGSGTRLTVV.

This rearrangement joins TRBV28 to TRBJ2-3; TRBD2 matches at 7 bases. Germline assignment: CDR1 MDHEN and CDR2 SYDVKM. The V segment lost 6 bases and the J segment 1 base; nucleotides outside the gene matches: 10. This CDR3 spans 16 amino acids. For the CDR3, the DNA is TGTGCCAGCAGCCGATTTCCGGCGGGGGGCACAGATACGCAGTATTTT. Translation: CASSRFPAGGTDTQYF. Based on the CDR3 plus reference TRBV28 and TRBJ2-3, the full variable domain is DVKVTQSSRYLVKRTGEKVFLECVQDMDHENMFWYRQDPGLGLRLIYFSYDVKMKEKGDIPEGYSVSREKKERFSLILESASTNQTSMYLCASSRFPAGGTDTQYFGPGTRLTVL.